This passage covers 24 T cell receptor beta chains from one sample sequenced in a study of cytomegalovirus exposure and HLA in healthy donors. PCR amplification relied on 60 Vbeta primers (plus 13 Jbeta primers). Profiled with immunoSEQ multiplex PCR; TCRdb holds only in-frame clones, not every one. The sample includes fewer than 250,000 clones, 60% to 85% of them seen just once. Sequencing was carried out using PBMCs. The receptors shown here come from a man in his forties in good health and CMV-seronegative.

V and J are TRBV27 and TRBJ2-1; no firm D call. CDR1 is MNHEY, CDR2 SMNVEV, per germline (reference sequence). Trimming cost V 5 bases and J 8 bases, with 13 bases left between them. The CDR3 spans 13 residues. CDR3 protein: CASSLQQRDEQFF. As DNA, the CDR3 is TGTGCCAGCAGTCTCCAACAACGGGATGAGCAGTTCTTC.

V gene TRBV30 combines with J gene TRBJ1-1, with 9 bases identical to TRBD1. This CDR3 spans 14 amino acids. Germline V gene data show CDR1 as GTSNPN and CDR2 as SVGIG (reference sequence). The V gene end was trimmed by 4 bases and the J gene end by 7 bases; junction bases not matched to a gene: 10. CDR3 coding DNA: TGTGCCTGGACCCCGGACAGGGGAAGCCGTGAAGCTTTCTTT. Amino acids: CAWTPDRGSREAFF.

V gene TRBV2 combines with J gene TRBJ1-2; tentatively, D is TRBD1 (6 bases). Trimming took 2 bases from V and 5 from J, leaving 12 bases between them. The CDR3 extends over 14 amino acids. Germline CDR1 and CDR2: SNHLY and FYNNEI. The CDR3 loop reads CASSEKTGFYGYTF. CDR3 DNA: TGTGCCAGCAGTGAAAAGACAGGATTTTATGGCTACACCTTC. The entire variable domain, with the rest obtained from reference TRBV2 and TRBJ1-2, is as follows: EPEVTQTPSHQVTQMGQEVILRCVPISNHLYFYWYRQILGQKVEFLVSFYNNEISEKSEIFDDQFSVERPDGSNFTLKIRSTKLEDSAMYFCASSEKTGFYGYTFGSGTRLTVV.

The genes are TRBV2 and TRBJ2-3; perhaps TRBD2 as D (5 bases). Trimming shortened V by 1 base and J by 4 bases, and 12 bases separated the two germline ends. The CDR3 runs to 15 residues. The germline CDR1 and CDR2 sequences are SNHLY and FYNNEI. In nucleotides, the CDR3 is TGTGCCAGCAGTGAAGGGATTGGGCGGGCAGATACGCAGTATTTT. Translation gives CASSEGIGRADTQYF.

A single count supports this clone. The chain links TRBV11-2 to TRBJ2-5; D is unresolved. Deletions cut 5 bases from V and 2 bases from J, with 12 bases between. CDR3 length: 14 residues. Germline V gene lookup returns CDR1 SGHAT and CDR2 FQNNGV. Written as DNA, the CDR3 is TGTGCCAGCAGCACTCCCTGGAGTCAAGAGACCCAGTACTTC. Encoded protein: CASSTPWSQETQYF.

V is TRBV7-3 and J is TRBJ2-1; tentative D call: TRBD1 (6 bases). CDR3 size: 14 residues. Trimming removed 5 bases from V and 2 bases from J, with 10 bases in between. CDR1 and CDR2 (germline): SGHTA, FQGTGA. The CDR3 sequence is CASSMQGTYNEQFF. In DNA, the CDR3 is TGTGCCAGCAGCATGCAGGGGACCTACAATGAGCAGTTCTTC.

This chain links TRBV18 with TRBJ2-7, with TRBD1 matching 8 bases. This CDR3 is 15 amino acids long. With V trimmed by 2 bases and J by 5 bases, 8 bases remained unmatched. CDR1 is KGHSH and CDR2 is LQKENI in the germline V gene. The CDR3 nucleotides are TGTGCCAGCTCACCAATCCAGGGGGCGGCAAACGAGCAGTACTTC. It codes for CASSPIQGAANEQYF. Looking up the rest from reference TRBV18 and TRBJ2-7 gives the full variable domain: NAGVMQNPRHLVRRRGQEARLRCSPMKGHSHVYWYRQLPEEGLKFMVYLQKENIIDESGMPKERFSAEFPKEGPSILRIQQVVRGDSAAYFCASSPIQGAANEQYFGPGTRLTVT.

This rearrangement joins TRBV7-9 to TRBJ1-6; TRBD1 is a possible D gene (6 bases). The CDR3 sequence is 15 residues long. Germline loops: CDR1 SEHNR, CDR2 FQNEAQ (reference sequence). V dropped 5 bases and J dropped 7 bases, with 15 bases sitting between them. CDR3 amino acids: CASSTGSISNSPLHF. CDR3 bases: TGTGCCAGCAGCACAGGGAGCATATCGAATTCACCCCTCCACTTT.

CDR3 DNA sequence: TGTGCCAGCAGCTTAATTAACAGGATGAACACTGAAGCTTTCTTT. It specifies CASSLINRMNTEAFF. The gene calls are TRBV5-6 and TRBJ1-1, with a weak D call TRBD1 (5 bases). The length of the CDR3 is 15 residues. Trimming cost V 2 bases and J 0 bases, with 11 bases left between them. Germline V CDR1 and CDR2: SGHDT, YYEEEE. The complete variable domain, with remaining parts taken from reference TRBV5-6 and TRBJ1-1, reads DAGVTQSPTHLIKTRGQQVTLRCSPKSGHDTVSWYQQALGQGPQFIFQYYEEEERQRGNFPDRFSGHQFPNYSSELNVNALLLGDSALYLCASSLINRMNTEAFFGQGTRLTVV.

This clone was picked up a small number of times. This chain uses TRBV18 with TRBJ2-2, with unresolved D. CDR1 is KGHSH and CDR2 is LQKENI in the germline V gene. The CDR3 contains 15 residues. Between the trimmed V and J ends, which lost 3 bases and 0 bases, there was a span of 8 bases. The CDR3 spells CASSPTDANTGELFF. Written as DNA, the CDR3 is TGTGCCAGCTCACCGACTGACGCGAACACCGGGGAGCTGTTTTTT.

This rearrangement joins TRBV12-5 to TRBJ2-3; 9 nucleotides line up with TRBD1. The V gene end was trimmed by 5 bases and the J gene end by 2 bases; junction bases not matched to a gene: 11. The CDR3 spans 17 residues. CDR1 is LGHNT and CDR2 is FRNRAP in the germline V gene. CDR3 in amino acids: CASGPPTGGFSTDTQYF. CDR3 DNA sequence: TGTGCTAGTGGTCCCCCAACAGGGGGCTTTTCCACAGATACGCAGTATTTT.

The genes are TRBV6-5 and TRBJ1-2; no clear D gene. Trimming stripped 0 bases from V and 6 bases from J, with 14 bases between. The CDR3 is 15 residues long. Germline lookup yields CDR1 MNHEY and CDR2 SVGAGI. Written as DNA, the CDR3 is TGTGCCAGCAGTTACTCTTCCGAGGCAACGAATGGCTACACCTTC. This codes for CASSYSSEATNGYTF.

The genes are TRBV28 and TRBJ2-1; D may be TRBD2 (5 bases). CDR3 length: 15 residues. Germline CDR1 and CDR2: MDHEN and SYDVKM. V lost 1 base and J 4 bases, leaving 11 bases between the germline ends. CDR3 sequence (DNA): TGTGCCAGCAGTTTATCTAGCAGCTTATACAATGAGCAGTTCTTC. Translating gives CASSLSSSLYNEQFF.

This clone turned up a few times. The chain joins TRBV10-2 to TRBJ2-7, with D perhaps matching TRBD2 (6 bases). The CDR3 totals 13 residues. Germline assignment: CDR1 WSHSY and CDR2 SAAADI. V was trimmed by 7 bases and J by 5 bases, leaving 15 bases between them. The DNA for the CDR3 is TGCGCCAGCACGCCGGGAGATATACACGAGCAGTACTTC. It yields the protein CASTPGDIHEQYF.

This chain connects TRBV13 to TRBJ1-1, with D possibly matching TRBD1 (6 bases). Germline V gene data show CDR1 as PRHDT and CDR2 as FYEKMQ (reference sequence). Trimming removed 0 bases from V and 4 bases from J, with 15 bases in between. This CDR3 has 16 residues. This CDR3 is CASSLGRGARTTEAFF. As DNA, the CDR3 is TGTGCCAGCAGCTTAGGCCGGGGGGCCCGGACCACTGAAGCTTTCTTT.

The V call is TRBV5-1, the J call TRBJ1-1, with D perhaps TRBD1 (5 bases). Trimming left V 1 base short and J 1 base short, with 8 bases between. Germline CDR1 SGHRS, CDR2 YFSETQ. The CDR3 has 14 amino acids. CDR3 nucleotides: TGCGCCAGCAGCTTGAGCAGGGAGAACACTGAAGCTTTCTTT. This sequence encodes CASSLSRENTEAFF. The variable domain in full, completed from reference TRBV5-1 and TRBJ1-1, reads KAGVTQTPRYLIKTRGQQVTLSCSPISGHRSVSWYQQTPGQGLQFLFEYFSETQRNKGNFPGRFSGRQFSNSRSEMNVSTLELGDSALYLCASSLSRENTEAFFGQGTRLTVV.

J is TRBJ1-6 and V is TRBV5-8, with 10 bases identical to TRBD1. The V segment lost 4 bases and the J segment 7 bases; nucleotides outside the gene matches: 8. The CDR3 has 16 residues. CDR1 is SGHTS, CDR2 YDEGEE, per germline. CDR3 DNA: TGTGCCAGCAGCCGCCAACTGACAGGGGGCAATTCACCCCTCCACTTT. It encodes CASSRQLTGGNSPLHF.

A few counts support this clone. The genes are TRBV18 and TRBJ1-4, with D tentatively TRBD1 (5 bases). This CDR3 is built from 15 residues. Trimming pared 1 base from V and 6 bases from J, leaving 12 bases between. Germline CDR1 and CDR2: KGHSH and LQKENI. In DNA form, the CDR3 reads TGTGCCAGCTCACCACGGAGAGGAGGGGATGAAAAACTGTTTTTT. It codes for CASSPRRGGDEKLFF.

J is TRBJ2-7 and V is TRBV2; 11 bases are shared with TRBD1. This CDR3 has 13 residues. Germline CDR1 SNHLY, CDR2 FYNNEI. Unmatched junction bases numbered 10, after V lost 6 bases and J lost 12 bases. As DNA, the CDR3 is TGTGCCAGCAGCTACGGACAGGGGGCGCGTCGGTACTTC. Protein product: CASSYGQGARRYF.

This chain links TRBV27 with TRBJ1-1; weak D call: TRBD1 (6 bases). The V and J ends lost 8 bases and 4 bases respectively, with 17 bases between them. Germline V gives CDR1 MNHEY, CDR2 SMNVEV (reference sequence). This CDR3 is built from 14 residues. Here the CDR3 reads CASASYRASTEAFF. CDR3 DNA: TGTGCCAGCGCGTCATACAGGGCCAGCACTGAAGCTTTCTTT.

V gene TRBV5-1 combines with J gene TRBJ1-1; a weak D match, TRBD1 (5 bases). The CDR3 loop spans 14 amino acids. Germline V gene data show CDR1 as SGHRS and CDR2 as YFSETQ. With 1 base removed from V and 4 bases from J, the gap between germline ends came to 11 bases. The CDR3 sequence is CASSLLGGGTEAFF. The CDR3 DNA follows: TGCGCCAGCAGCTTGCTTGGGGGAGGCACTGAAGCTTTCTTT.

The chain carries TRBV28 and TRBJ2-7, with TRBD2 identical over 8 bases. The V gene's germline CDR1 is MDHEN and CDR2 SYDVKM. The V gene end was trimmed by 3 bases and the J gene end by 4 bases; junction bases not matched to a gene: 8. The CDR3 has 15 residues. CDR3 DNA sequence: TGTGCCAGCAGTTTGGGAGGGCGGGGGGAGTACGAGCAGTACTTC. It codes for CASSLGGRGEYEQYF.

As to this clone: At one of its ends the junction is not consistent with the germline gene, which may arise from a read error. CDR3 amino acids: CASSQDSGHSTYTQYF. The CDR3 DNA reads TGCGCCAGCAGCCAAGATTCAGGGCATAGCACATATACGCAGTATTTT. This chain links TRBV4-3 with TRBJ2-3; TRBD1 might be the D (5 bases). CDR1 and CDR2 (germline): LGHNA, YSLEER. This CDR3 has 16 residues.

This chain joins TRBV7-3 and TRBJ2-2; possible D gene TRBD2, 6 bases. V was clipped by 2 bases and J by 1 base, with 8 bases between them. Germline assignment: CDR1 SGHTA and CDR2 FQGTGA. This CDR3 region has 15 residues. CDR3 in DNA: TGTGCCAGCAGCTTATCGGGGGAGAACACCGGGGAGCTGTTTTTT. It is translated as CASSLSGENTGELFF. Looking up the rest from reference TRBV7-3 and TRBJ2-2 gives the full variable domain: GAGVSQTPSNKVTEKGKYVELRCDPISGHTALYWYRQSLGQGPEFLIYFQGTGAADDSGLPNDRFFAVRPEGSVSTLKIQRTERGDSAVYLCASSLSGENTGELFFGEGSRLTVL.